This section outlines one T cell receptor beta chain sequence together with its context. The study assigned cohorts using participant-reported clinical history. The CDR3 is made up of 12 amino acids. With 1 base removed from V and 3 bases from J, the gap between germline ends came to 4 bases. Per germline, CDR1 SGHDT and CDR2 YYEEEE. This specimen comes from a study of blood T cell repertoires in COVID-19. Background on the study: Sample material is recorded as cDNA or gDNA derived from T cells, B-cell-depleted T cells, or PBMCs.

Authors' methods: Estimation of nucleated cell counts was performed using reference gene primer amplification. TCRdb's table, derived via immunoSEQ multiplex PCR, lists solely in-frame clones and lacks some. That table furnishes V, J and clone size, whereas the DNA furnished D and trimming. Of over 200,000 clones in the sample, around 85% are singletons; the top ten hold about 19%. Sequences were obtained from PBMCs or T cells enriched from blood (not recorded which). The clonotype was recovered from a man aged 40-49 years who had recovered from COVID-19. The chain employs TRBV5-6 and TRBJ1-1; D is uncertain. The CDR3 reads CASSLTYTEAFF. DNA of the CDR3: TGTGCCAGCAGCTTGACATACACTGAAGCTTTCTTT.